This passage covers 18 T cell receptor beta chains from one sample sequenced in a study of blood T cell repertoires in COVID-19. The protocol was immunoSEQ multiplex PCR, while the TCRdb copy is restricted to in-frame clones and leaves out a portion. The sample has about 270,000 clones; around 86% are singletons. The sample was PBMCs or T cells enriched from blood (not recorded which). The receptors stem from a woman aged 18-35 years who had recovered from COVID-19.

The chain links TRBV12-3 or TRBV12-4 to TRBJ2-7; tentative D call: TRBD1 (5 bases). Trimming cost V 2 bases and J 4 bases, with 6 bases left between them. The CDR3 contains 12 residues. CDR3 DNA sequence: TGTGCCAGCAGTTTAAAGGGGTACGAGCAGTACTTC. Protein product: CASSLKGYEQYF.

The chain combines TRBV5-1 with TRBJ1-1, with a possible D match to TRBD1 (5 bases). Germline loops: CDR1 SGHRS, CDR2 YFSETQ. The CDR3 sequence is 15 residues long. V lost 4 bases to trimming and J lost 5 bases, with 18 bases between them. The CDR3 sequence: CASSLSSGGSTEAFF. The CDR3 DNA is TGCGCCAGCAGCCTCTCCTCGGGGGGGTCGACTGAAGCTTTCTTT.

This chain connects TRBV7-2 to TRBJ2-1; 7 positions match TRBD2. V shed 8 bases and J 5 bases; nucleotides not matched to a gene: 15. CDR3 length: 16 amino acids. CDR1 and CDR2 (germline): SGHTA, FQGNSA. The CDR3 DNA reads TGTGCCAGCTCACCTTCGGGGCTAGCGGTAAACAATGAGCAGTTCTTC. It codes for CASSPSGLAVNNEQFF.

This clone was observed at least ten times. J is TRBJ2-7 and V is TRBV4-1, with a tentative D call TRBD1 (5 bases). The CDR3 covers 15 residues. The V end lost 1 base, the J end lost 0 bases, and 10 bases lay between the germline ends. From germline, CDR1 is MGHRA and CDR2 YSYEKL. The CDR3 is CASSQVGAFSYEQYF. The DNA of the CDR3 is TGCGCCAGCAGCCAAGTAGGGGCTTTCTCCTACGAGCAGTACTTC.

In DNA, the CDR3 is TGCGCCAGCAGCCTCTGGACTAGCGGGAGAATAGATACGCAGTATTTT. This codes for CASSLWTSGRIDTQYF. The chain employs TRBV5-1 and TRBJ2-3; TRBD2 matches 13 bases. Germline lookup yields CDR1 SGHRS and CDR2 YFSETQ. The V and J ends lost 4 bases and 5 bases, in that order; junction bases with no gene match: 7. This CDR3 spans 16 amino acids.

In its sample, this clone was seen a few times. The CDR3 nucleotides read TGTGCCAGCAGCTTAAATTCTGTGGCGGGAGGGGGCGCAGATACGCAGTATTTT. Translating it yields CASSLNSVAGGGADTQYF. V and J are TRBV7-2 and TRBJ2-3, with TRBD2 matching 9 bases. V was pared by 2 bases and J by 4 bases, with 13 bases of the junction left unmatched. The CDR3 contains 18 residues. Germline V gene data show CDR1 as SGHTA and CDR2 as FQGNSA.

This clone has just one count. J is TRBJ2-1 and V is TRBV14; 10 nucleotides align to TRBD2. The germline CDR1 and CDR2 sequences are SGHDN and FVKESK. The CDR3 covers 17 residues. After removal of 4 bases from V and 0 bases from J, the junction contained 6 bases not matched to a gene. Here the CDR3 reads CASSRPLAGRSYNEQFF. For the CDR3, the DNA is TGTGCCAGCAGCCGGCCACTAGCGGGACGCTCCTACAATGAGCAGTTCTTC.

The CDR3 DNA sequence: TGTGCCAGCAGTTTCGTGACAGGGGGCTATTGGAATGAGCAGTTCTTC. Protein product: CASSFVTGGYWNEQFF. The genes are TRBV6-2 or TRBV6-3 and TRBJ2-1, with 10 bases fitting TRBD1. Germline trimming cut 4 bases from V and 7 bases from J; bases unmatched to any gene: 10. CDR1 is MNHEY, CDR2 SVGEGT, per germline. This CDR3 spans 16 amino acids.

The CDR3 coding sequence is TGCAGCGTTGAAATAGCGGCGGCGGATACGCAGTATTTT. Residues: CSVEIAAADTQYF. The rearrangement links TRBV29-1 to TRBJ2-3; maybe TRBD2 (6 bases). This CDR3 region has 13 residues. Germline CDR1 SQVTM, CDR2 ANQGSEA. V gave up 2 bases and J gave up 6 bases, with 12 bases separating them.

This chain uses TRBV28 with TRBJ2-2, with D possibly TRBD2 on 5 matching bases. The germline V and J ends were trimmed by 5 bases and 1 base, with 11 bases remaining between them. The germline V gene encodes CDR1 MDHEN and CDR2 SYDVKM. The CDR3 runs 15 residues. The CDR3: CASSPLAWNTGELFF. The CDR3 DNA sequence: TGTGCCAGCAGTCCCCTAGCTTGGAACACCGGGGAGCTGTTTTTT.

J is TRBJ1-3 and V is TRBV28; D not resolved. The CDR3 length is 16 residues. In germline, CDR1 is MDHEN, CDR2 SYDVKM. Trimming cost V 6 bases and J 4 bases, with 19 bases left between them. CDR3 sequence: CASSPWEGPLGNTIYF. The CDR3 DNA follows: TGTGCCAGCAGCCCCTGGGAGGGCCCCCTAGGAAACACCATATATTTT.

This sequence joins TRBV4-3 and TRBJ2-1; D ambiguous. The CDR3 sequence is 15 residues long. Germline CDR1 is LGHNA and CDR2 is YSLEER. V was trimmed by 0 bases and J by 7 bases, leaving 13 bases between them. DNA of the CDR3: TGCGCCAGCAGCCAAGATCCCCATAGAGGAAATGAGCAGTTCTTC. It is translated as CASSQDPHRGNEQFF.

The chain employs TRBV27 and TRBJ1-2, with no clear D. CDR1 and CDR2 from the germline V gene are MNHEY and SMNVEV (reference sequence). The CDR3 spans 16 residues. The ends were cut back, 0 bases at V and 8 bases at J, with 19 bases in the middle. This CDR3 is CASSLSSARLEGGYTF. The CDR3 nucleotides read TGTGCCAGCAGTTTATCTTCGGCCCGGCTAGAGGGAGGCTACACCTTC.

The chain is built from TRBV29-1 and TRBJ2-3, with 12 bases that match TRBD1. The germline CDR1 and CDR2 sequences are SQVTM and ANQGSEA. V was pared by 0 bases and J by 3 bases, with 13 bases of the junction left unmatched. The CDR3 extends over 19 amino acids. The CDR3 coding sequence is TGCAGCGTTGAAGATATAAAAGGGGACAGGGGGCTCGGTACAGATACGCAGTATTTT. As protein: CSVEDIKGDRGLGTDTQYF.

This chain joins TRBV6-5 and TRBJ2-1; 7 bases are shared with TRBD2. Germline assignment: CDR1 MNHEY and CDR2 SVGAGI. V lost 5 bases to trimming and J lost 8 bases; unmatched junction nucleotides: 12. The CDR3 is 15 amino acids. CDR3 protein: CASSPTTREWDEQFF. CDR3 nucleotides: TGTGCCAGCAGTCCGACTACGCGGGAGTGGGATGAGCAGTTCTTC.

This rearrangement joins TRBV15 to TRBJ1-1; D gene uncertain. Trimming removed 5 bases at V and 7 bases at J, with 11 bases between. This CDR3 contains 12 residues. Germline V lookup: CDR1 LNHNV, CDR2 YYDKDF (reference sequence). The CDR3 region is CATSLGPFEAFF. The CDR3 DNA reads TGTGCCACCAGCTTGGGCCCCTTTGAAGCTTTCTTT.

The chain's CDR3 is CASIDNLDTEAFF. CDR3 bases: TGTGCCAGCATAGACAATTTGGACACTGAAGCTTTCTTT. The chain is built from TRBV6-5 and TRBJ1-1; no clear D gene. The CDR3 is 13 amino acids. Per the germline V gene, CDR1 is MNHEY and CDR2 is SVGAGI. Trimming left V 7 bases short and J 3 bases short, with 12 bases between.

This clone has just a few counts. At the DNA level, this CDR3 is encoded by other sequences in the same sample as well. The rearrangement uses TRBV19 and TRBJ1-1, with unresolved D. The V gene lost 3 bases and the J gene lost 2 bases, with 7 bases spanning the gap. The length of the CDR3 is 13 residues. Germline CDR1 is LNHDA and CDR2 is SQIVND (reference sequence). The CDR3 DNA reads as TGTGCCAGTAGTATTGGCAGAAACACTGAAGCTTTCTTT. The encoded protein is CASSIGRNTEAFF.